The present T cell receptor (beta chain) was sequenced within a study of blood T cell repertoires in COVID-19. The repertoire was sequenced with immunoSEQ multiplex PCR; TCRdb's copy has only in-frame clones and lacks some. The table lists 50,000 to 85,000 clones, 91% of them singletons. This clone has a single count. V was shortened by 5 bases and J by 5 bases, with 12 bases between the two germline ends. Germline V lookup: CDR1 MNHEY, CDR2 SMNVEV (reference sequence). This CDR3 is 13 amino acids long. The specimen was peripheral blood. This sequence was found in a human donor in a cohort sampled during active COVID-19. V gene TRBV27 combines with J gene TRBJ1-1, with D maybe TRBD1 (6 bases). The CDR3 spells CASSGGDTTEAFF. CDR3 in DNA: TGTGCCAGCAGTGGGGGGGACACAACTGAAGCTTTCTTT.